Each of the 15 T cell receptor beta chains below was sequenced from the same sample in a study of radiotherapy plus CTLA-4 blockade in lung cancer. Produced via immunoSEQ multiplex PCR; TCRdb's table is partial and in-frame only. Here the sample spans roughly 90,000 clones, 85% to 90% being singletons. The sequenced sample was peripheral blood, obtained from a patient treated with radiotherapy plus ipilimumab. These receptors all come from a human donor with non-small cell lung cancer that progressed on radiotherapy plus ipilimumab.

The chain links TRBV27 to TRBJ2-7, with 9 bases lining up with TRBD2. The J segment lost 5 bases and the V segment lost 7 bases, leaving 6 bases of the junction unmatched. CDR1 and CDR2 (germline): MNHEY, SMNVEV (reference sequence). CDR3 length: 13 residues. The CDR3 loop reads CASKLAGTHEQYF. The CDR3 DNA is TGTGCCAGCAAGCTAGCGGGAACCCACGAGCAGTACTTC.

The chain joins TRBV18 to TRBJ2-7; 7 positions match TRBD2. V shed 4 bases and J 6 bases; nucleotides not matched to a gene: 9. The germline V gene has CDR1 KGHSH and CDR2 LQKENI. The CDR3 spans 14 residues. This CDR3 is CASSQTGTTSEQYF. CDR3 DNA: TGTGCCAGCTCACAGACCGGGACTACCTCCGAGCAGTACTTC. The full variable domain, in which reference TRBV18 and TRBJ2-7 provide the parts outside the CDR3, is NAGVMQNPRHLVRRRGQEARLRCSPMKGHSHVYWYRQLPEEGLKFMVYLQKENIIDESGMPKERFSAEFPKEGPSILRIQQVVRGDSAAYFCASSQTGTTSEQYFGPGTRLTVT.

The chain carries TRBV6-5 and TRBJ2-7; 10 bases line up with TRBD2. The CDR3 totals 15 residues. V was pared by 3 bases and J by 4 bases, with 6 bases of the junction left unmatched. Germline V gives CDR1 MNHEY, CDR2 SVGAGI. The CDR3 DNA follows: TGTGCCAGCAGTTATCAGTCTAGCGGGAGTTACGAGCAGTACTTC. Encoded protein: CASSYQSSGSYEQYF.

V and J are TRBV7-9 and TRBJ2-5; no definite D call. Germline loops: CDR1 SEHNR, CDR2 FQNEAQ (reference sequence). V shed 5 bases and J shed 7 bases, with 8 bases lying between them. CDR3 size: 11 residues. DNA of the CDR3: TGTGCCAGCAGCCCCCTCGGGACCCAGTACTTC. It encodes CASSPLGTQYF.

This clone was seen a few times. CDR3 sequence: CASSLAGQSNQPQHF. CDR3 nucleotides: TGCGCCAGCAGCTTGGCGGGGCAGTCCAATCAGCCCCAGCATTTT. V usage is TRBV5-1 and J usage is TRBJ1-5; tentatively, D is TRBD1 (5 bases). Germline assignment: CDR1 SGHRS and CDR2 YFSETQ. The CDR3 runs to 15 residues. V lost 0 bases and J 3 bases, leaving 10 bases between the germline ends.

The genes are TRBV4-1 and TRBJ2-1; D may be TRBD2 (5 bases). Trimming removed 1 base from V and 1 base from J, with 11 bases in between. Looked up from germline, CDR1 is MGHRA and CDR2 is YSYEKL. The CDR3 totals 16 residues. Here the CDR3 DNA reads TGCGCCAGCAGCCAAGTAGCTAGCCGGTCCTACAATGAGCAGTTCTTC. Translating gives CASSQVASRSYNEQFF.

V usage is TRBV30 and J usage is TRBJ1-3; no definite D call. In germline, CDR1 is GTSNPN, CDR2 SVGIG (reference sequence). The CDR3 is 16 amino acids. V shed 2 bases and J shed 0 bases, with 14 bases lying between them. As DNA, the CDR3 is TGTGCCTGGAGTCTTGACCCTCGCGGCTCTGGAAACACCATATATTTT. Translation gives CAWSLDPRGSGNTIYF.

This rearrangement joins TRBV5-8 to TRBJ2-2; 9 bases line up with TRBD1. Germline-derived CDR1 and CDR2 are SGHTS and YDEGEE. V trimming: 0 bases; J trimming: 7 bases; junction bases outside the gene matches: 4. The CDR3 is 15 residues long. This CDR3 reads CASSLDRGQVGELFF. The CDR3 DNA sequence: TGTGCCAGCAGCTTGGACAGGGGGCAGGTCGGGGAGCTGTTTTTT.

This chain connects TRBV21-1 to TRBJ2-3; TRBD1 is the table's D call, not checked against the DNA. TRBV21-1 is a known pseudogene. There are 18 residues in the CDR3. This chain's CDR3 is CASSKARTGQRPRDTQYF. CDR3 nucleotides: TGTGCCAGCAGCAAAGCGAGGACGGGACAGCGACCACGGGATACGCAGTATTTT.

With regard to this clone: Other DNA sequences within the sample encode an identical CDR3. The chain recombines TRBV20-1 with TRBJ2-5; D gene ambiguous. The V end was cut by 2 bases, the J end by 5 bases, with 6 bases between. CDR1 DFQATT and CDR2 SNEGSKA come from the germline V gene (reference sequence). The CDR3 is 11 amino acids. The CDR3 spells CSARRSETQYF. In DNA, the CDR3 is TGCAGTGCTAGACGGTCGGAGACCCAGTACTTC.

J is TRBJ2-7 and V is TRBV7-2; D not certain. Germline V gives CDR1 SGHTA, CDR2 FQGNSA. V was pared by 0 bases and J by 5 bases, with 17 bases between. This CDR3 region has 16 residues. CDR3 sequence (DNA): TGTGCCAGCAGCTTAGCACCGGCCACAGCATTCCACGAGCAGTACTTC. This codes for CASSLAPATAFHEQYF.

The chain is built from TRBV6-1 and TRBJ1-2, with TRBD1 matching over 7 bases. Germline values: CDR1 MNHNS, CDR2 SASEGT. The CDR3 totals 15 residues. J was trimmed by 5 bases and V by 2 bases; bases with no gene match: 8. The CDR3 spells CASSEHGGQRYGYTF. Here the CDR3 DNA reads TGTGCCAGCAGTGAACATGGGGGACAGAGATATGGCTACACCTTC.

This rearrangement joins TRBV14 to TRBJ2-3; 9 bases align to TRBD1. The trim removed 1 base at V and 1 base at J, leaving 0 bases unmatched. Germline lookup yields CDR1 SGHDN and CDR2 FVKESK. The length of the CDR3 is 15 residues. Here the CDR3 reads CASSQGDRGTDTQYF. CDR3 coding DNA: TGTGCCAGCAGCCAAGGGGACAGGGGCACAGATACGCAGTATTTT.

The CDR3 loop is CASSPKNPWQDSGNTIYF. CDR3 DNA: TGTGCCAGCAGTCCAAAAAACCCCTGGCAGGACTCTGGAAACACCATATATTTT. This chain connects TRBV28 to TRBJ1-3; D uncertain. Trimming cost V 5 bases and J 0 bases, with 20 bases left between them. CDR3 size: 18 residues. The V gene's germline CDR1 is MDHEN and CDR2 SYDVKM.

The chain couples TRBV10-3 to TRBJ2-1; TRBD2 aligns across 13 bases. Germline CDR1 is ENHRY and CDR2 is SYGVKD. The CDR3 loop spans 14 amino acids. J lost 6 bases, V lost 7 bases, and 3 bases had no gene match. The DNA for the CDR3 is TGTGCCATCAAGGGACTAGCGGGACCCAATGAGCAGTTCTTC. Translation gives CAIKGLAGPNEQFF.